This T cell receptor beta chain emerged from a study of CD8 T cells in ankylosing spondylitis (dated by TCRdb to between 2016 and 2019). Notes on the research overall: The study profiled T cell receptor beta repertoires in healthy donors and ankylosing spondylitis patients to find disease-linked TCR variants. The full study cohort was made up of about 25 ankylosing spondylitis patients and some 100 healthy donors. Peripheral blood samples were taken, and synovial fluid was additionally collected from ankylosing spondylitis patients.

This clonotype was seen at least ten times. Its binding antigen is unknown. No base quality information exists; no much larger clone differs at one position. The germline V gene provides CDR1 ENHRY and CDR2 SYGVKD. The CDR3 contains 14 residues, cysteine and phenylalanine counted. Of the read, only the CDR3 DNA is kept; its 42 bases are in frame from base 1. V and J lose 5 bases and 2 bases, and a span of 12 bases separates them. TCRdb shows the sequencer as Illumina HiSeq 2500. Quantitative 5'-RACE with molecular barcodes was the method used to prepare the TCR beta libraries. As for how the authors treated the data: Disease-linked TCR variants were identified with a new computational method built on a probabilistic model of VDJ rearrangement. The public reads were run again by TCRdb, first through fastp at Q25 and then through MiXCR, and only productive beta chains were kept. All rows with the same CDR3 protein become a single entry with the most common DNA and genes. The V and J calls come from TCRdb's annotation, not from the publication. A total of about 300,000 distinct CDR3 sequences appear in this sample, around a tenth of them only once. The top ten clones comprise about 10% of the sample.

Study-level results and caveats: Significant enrichment of the disease-linked clones was reported in matched synovial fluid samples from ankylosing spondylitis patients. Blood from ankylosing spondylitis patients appeared to be characterized by a TCR beta motif made up of seven or eight highly homologous amino acid variants. Some TCR beta motif variants had previously been reported in synovial fluid and blood of reactive arthritis patients, which suggested common disease-initiation mechanisms. In peripheral blood, the disease-linked clones were found at relatively low frequencies and had a CD8+ phenotype.

Material: blood, either unsorted or a sorted T cell fraction (not recorded which). This chain joins TRBV10-3 to TRBJ1-1; the D gene is perhaps TRBD1, from 5 matching bases. The receptor was derived from a female donor with ankylosing spondylitis or in good health (not recorded which). The CDR3 protein is CAISRDGYNTEAFF. The DNA reads as follows: TGTGCCATCAGTCGGGACGGATACAACACTGAAGCTTTCTTT.